This T cell receptor (beta chain) comes out of a study of T cells after yellow fever vaccination. Study findings and constraints: A small proportion of clonotypes was detected in both the CD4 and CD8 compartments.

It was through 5'RACE template switching that TCR cDNA was made, with a universal primer site and UMIs added. TCRdb redid the calling of the 5' RACE reads with MiXCR, one entry per CDR3 protein. The sample shows a few hundred thousand distinct CDR3 sequences, 6.5% to 8.5% of them seen only once. Trimming removed 7 bases at V and 0 bases at J, with 13 bases between. From germline, CDR1 is MNHEY and CDR2 SMNVEV (reference sequence). The CDR3 has 16 amino acids. Details on this clonotype: No antigen is known for it.

The receptor's source is a man younger than 35 who received the YFV17D yellow fever vaccine. Material: PBMCs, obtained around 45 days after the first yellow fever vaccination. The V call is TRBV27, the J call TRBJ2-6; possible D gene TRBD1, 5 bases. Written as DNA, the CDR3 is TGTGCCAGCACCCGGACATACCACTCTGGGGCCAACGTCCTGACTTTC. It translates to CASTRTYHSGANVLTF.